This T cell receptor beta chain comes out of a study of T cell changes during pregnancy in multiple sclerosis. This CDR3 region has 15 residues. V was clipped by 0 bases and J by 10 bases, with 15 bases between them. From germline, CDR1 is MNHEY and CDR2 SVGAGI. Clones were sequenced by immunoSEQ multiplex PCR, and TCRdb holds only the in-frame ones, with some missing. The sample consists of under 75,000 clones, about 93% of them appearing once. The sequence came from a female donor in good health, enrolled as a control in a pregnancy study. The rearrangement links TRBV6-5 to TRBJ1-4, with D possibly matching TRBD1 (6 bases). The sequenced sample was peripheral blood, obtained in the third trimester of pregnancy. Here the CDR3 reads CASSYSINRDGKLFF. CDR3 sequence (DNA): TGTGCCAGCAGTTACTCGATCAACAGGGACGGAAAACTGTTTTTT.